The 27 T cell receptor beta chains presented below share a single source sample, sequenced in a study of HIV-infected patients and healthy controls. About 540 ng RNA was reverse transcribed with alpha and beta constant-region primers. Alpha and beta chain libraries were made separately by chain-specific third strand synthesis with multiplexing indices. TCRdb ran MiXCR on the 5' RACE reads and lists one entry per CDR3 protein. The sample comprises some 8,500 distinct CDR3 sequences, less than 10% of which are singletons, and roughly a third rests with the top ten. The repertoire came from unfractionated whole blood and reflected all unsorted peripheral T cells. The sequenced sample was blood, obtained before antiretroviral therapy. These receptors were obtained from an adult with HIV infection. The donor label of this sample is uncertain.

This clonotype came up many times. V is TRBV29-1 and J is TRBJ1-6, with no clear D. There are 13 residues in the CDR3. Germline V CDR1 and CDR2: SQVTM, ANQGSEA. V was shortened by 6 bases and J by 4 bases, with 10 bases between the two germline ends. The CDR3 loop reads CSVRASYNSPLHF. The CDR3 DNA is TGCAGCGTCCGGGCTTCGTATAATTCACCCCTCCACTTT.

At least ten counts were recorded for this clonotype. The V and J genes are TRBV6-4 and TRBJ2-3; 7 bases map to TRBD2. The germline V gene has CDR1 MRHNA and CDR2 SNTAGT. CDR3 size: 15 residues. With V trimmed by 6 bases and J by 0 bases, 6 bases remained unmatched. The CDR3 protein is CASREYSGSTDTQYF. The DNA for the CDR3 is TGTGCCAGCAGGGAATATAGCGGGAGCACAGATACGCAGTATTTT.

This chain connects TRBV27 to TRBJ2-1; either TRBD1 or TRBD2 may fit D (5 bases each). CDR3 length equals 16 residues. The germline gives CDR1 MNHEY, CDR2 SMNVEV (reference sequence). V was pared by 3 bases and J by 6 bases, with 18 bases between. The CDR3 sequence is CASSLVGRRQFNEQFF. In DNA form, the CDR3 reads TGTGCCAGCAGTTTGGTGGGGCGGAGGCAATTCAATGAGCAGTTCTTC.

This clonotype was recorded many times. For the CDR3, the DNA is TGTGCCAGCAGTGATGGGGCGAATTTGATTGCCGGGGAGCTGTTTTTT. It translates to CASSDGANLIAGELFF. The chain carries TRBV2 and TRBJ2-2; D perhaps matches TRBD1 (5 bases). CDR1 and CDR2 (germline): SNHLY, FYNNEI. Trimming pared 3 bases from V and 6 bases from J, leaving 17 bases between. The CDR3 contains 16 residues.

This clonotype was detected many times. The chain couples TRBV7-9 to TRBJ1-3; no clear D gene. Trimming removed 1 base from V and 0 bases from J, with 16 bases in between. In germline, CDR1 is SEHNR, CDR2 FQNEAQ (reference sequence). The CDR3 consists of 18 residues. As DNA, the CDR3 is TGTGCCAGCAGCTTAGTCTTGAACAGTATCAGCTCTGGAAACACCATATATTTT. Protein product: CASSLVLNSISSGNTIYF.

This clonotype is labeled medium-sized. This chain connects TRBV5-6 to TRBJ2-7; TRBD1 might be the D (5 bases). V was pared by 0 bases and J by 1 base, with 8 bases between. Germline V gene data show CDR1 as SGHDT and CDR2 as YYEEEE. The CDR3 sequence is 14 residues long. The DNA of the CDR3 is TGTGCCAGCAGCTTGGGACGGACATCCTACGAGCAGTACTTC. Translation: CASSLGRTSYEQYF.

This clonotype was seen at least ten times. CDR3 sequence: CSVEGGGPRGSNTEAFF. CDR3 bases: TGCAGCGTTGAAGGCGGTGGGCCGCGGGGATCAAACACTGAAGCTTTCTTT. The chain uses TRBV29-1 and TRBJ1-1; D not certain. The germline V and J ends were trimmed by 1 base and 2 bases, with 20 bases remaining between them. CDR1 SQVTM and CDR2 ANQGSEA come from the germline V gene. There are 17 residues in the CDR3.

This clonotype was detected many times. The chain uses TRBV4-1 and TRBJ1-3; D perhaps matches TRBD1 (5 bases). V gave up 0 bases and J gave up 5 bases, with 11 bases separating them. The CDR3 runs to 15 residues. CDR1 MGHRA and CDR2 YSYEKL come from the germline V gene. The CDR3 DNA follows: TGCGCCAGCAGCCAAGACAGGGCCCAGCGAAACACCATATATTTT. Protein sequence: CASSQDRAQRNTIYF.

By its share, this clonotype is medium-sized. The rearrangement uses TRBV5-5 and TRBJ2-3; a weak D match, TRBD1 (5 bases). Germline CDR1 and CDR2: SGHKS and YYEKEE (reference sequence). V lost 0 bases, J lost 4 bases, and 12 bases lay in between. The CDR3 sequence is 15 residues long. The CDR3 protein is CASSLDGARADTQYF. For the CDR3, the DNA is TGTGCCAGCAGCTTGGATGGGGCCCGCGCAGATACGCAGTATTTT.

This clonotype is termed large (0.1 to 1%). CDR3 residues: CASSQDFTNEKLFF. The CDR3, as DNA: TGTGCCAGCAGCCAAGACTTTACTAATGAAAAACTGTTTTTT. The chain has TRBV4-2 and TRBJ1-4; D is unresolved. V was pared by 0 bases and J by 2 bases, with 4 bases between. Per the germline V gene, CDR1 is LGHNA and CDR2 is YNFKEQ. The CDR3 runs to 14 residues.

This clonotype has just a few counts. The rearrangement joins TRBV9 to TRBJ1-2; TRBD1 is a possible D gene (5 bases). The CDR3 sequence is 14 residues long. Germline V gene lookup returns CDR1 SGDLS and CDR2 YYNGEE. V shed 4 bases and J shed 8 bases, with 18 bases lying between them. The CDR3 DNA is TGTGCCAGCAGCCCCCCGCGGGGGTTCGGAGGCTACACCTTC. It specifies CASSPPRGFGGYTF.

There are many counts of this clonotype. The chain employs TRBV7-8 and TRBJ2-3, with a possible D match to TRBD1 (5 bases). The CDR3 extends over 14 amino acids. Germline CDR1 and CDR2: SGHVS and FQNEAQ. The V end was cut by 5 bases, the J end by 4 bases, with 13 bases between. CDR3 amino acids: CASSPPWGADTQYF. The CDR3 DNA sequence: TGTGCCAGCAGCCCCCCCTGGGGCGCAGATACGCAGTATTTT. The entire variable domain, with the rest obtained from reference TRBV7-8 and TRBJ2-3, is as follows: GAGVSQSPRYKVAKRGQDVALRCDPISGHVSLFWYQQALGQGPEFLTYFQNEAQLDKSGLPSDRFFAERPEGSVSTLKIQRTQQEDSAVYLCASSPPWGADTQYFGPGTRLTVL.

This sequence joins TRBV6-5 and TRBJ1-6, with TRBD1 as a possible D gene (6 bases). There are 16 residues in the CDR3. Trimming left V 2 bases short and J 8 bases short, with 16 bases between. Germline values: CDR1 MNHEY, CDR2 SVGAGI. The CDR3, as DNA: TGTGCCAGCAGTTACAGGGCAGGGGAGTTCGATTCACCCCTCCACTTT. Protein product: CASSYRAGEFDSPLHF.

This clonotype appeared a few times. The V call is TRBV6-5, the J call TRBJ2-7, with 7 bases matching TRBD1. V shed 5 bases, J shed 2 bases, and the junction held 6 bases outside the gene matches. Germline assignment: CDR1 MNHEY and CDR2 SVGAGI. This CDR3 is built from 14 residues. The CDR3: CASSTTGTAYEQYF. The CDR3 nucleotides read TGTGCCAGCAGTACAACCGGGACAGCCTACGAGCAGTACTTC.

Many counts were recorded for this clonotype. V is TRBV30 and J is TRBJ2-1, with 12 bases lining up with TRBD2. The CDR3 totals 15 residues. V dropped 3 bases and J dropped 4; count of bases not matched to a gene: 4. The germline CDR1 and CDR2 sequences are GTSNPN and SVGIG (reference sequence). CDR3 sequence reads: CAWRLGLAGYNEQFF. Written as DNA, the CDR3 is TGTGCCTGGAGACTGGGACTAGCGGGTTACAATGAGCAGTTCTTC. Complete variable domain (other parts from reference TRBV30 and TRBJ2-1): SQTIHQWPATLVQPVGSPLSLECTVEGTSNPNLYWYRQAAGRGLQLLFYSVGIGQISSEVPQNLSASRPQDRQFILSSKKLLLSDSGFYLCAWRLGLAGYNEQFFGPGTRLTVL.

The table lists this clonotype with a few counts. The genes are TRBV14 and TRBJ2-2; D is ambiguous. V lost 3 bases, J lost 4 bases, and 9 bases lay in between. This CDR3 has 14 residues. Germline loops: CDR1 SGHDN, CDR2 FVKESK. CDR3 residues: CASSHLHVTGELFF. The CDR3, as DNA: TGTGCCAGCAGCCACCTACATGTCACCGGGGAGCTGTTTTTT. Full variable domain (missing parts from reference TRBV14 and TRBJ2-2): EAGVTQFPSHSVIEKGQTVTLRCDPISGHDNLYWYRRVMGKEIKFLLHFVKESKQDESGMPNNRFLAERTGGTYSTLKVQPAELEDSGVYFCASSHLHVTGELFFGEGSRLTVL.

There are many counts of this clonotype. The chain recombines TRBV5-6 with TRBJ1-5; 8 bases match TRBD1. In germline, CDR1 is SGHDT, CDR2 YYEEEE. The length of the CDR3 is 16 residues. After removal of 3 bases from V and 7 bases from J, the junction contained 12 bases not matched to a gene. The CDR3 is CASSSNQGAVGQPQHF. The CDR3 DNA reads TGTGCCAGCAGCTCCAATCAGGGGGCCGTCGGACAGCCCCAGCATTTT.

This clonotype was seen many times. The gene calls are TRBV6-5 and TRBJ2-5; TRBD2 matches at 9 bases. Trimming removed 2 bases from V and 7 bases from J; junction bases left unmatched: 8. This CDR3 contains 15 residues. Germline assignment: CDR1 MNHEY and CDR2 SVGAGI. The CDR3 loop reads CASSYGSSGKGTQYF. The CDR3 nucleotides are TGTGCCAGCAGTTACGGCTCTAGCGGGAAGGGGACCCAGTACTTC.

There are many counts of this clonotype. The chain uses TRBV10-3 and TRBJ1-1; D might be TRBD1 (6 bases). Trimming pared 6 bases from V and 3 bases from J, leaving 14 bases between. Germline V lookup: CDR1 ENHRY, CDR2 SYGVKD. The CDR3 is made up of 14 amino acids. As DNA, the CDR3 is TGTGCCATCAGGGCTCAGGGGCAGGACACTGAAGCTTTCTTT. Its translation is CAIRAQGQDTEAFF.

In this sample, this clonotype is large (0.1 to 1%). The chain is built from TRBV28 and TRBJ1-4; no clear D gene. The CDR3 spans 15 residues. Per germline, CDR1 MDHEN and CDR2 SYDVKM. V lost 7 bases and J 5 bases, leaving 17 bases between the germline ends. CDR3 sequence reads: CASIYRAEANEKLFF. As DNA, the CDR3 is TGTGCCAGCATCTATAGGGCGGAGGCAAATGAAAAACTGTTTTTT.

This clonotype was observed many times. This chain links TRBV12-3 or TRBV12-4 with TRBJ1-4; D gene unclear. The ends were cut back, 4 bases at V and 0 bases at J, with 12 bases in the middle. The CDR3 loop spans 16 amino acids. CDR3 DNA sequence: TGTGCCAGCAGTTCCTCGGAAGGTGCAACTAATGAAAAACTGTTTTTT. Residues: CASSSSEGATNEKLFF.

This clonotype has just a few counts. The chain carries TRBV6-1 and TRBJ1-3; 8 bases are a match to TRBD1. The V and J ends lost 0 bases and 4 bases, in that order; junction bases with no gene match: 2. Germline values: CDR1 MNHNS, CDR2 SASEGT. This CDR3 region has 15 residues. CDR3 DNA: TGTGCCAGCAGTGAAGCGAGGACAGGGGGAAACACCATATATTTT. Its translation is CASSEARTGGNTIYF.

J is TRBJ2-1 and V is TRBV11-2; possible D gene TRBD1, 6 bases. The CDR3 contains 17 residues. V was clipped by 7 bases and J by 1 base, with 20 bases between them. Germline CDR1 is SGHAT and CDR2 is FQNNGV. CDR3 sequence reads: CASTRVNGQNSYNEQFF. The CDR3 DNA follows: TGTGCCAGCACCCGCGTTAATGGACAGAATTCCTACAATGAGCAGTTCTTC.

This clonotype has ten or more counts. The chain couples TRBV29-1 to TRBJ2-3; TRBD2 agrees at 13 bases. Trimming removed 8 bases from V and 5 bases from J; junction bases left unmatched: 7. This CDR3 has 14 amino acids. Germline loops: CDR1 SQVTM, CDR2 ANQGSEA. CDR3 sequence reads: CSSRTSGGGDTQYF. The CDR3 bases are TGCAGCTCCAGGACTAGCGGGGGAGGAGATACGCAGTATTTT.

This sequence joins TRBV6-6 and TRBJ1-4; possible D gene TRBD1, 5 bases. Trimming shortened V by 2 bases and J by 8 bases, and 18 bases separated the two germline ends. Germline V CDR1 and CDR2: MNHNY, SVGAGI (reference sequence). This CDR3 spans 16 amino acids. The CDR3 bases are TGTGCCAGCAGTTACCCAGCCTGGGCAGGGATCGAAAAACTGTTTTTT. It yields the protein CASSYPAWAGIEKLFF.

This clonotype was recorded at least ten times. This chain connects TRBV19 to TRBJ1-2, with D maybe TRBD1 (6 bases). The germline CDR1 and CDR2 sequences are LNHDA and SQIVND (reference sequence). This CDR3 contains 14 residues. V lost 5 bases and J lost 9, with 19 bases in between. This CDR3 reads CASSRSGRGESYTF. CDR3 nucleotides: TGTGCCAGTAGTCGCAGTGGCAGGGGCGAGAGCTACACCTTC.

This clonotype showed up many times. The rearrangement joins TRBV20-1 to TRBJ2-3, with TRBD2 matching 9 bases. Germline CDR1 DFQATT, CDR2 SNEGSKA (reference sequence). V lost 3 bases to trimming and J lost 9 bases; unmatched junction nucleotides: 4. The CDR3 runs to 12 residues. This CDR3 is CSASLAGRTQYF. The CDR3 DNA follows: TGCAGTGCTAGCCTAGCGGGGAGGACGCAGTATTTT.